This T cell receptor beta chain was recovered during a study of technical replicates of blood from a handful of donors. Clones were sequenced by immunoSEQ multiplex PCR, and TCRdb holds only the in-frame ones, with some missing. The sample yields about 58,000 clones, around 92% seen once. V shed 1 base, J shed 0 bases, and the junction held 3 bases outside the gene matches. Germline V gives CDR1 MGHRA, CDR2 YSYEKL. This CDR3 has 17 residues. This clonotype was sampled from a human donor in good health. Some clones in this sample may be carry-over from other donors' samples. The specimen was PBMCs. The chain joins TRBV4-1 to TRBJ1-3; 10 bases agree with TRBD1. CDR3 nucleotides: TGCGCCAGCAGCCAAGGACGACAGGGGGCCTCTGGAAACACCATATATTTT. Its protein product is CASSQGRQGASGNTIYF.